Included here is one T cell receptor beta chain sequence, with context. In its sample, this clonotype was seen a few times. There is no known antigen for this receptor. It has no much larger one-base neighbor in the sample; base qualities were not kept. The data stem from a study of molecular identifiers for immune sequencing clone quantification (dated by TCRdb to the late 2010s). Describing the broader study: In a replicate experiment, RNA from about 21,000 or 97,000 naive CD8 T cells was split into five aliquots, four of which were sequenced. This methods study benchmarked molecular-identifier clustering-based TCR repertoire sequencing (MIDCIRS) and TCR RNA copy counting, using CD8 T cells to do so. Summary of the overall study and its limitations: Identical TCR molecules sharing a barcode could cause highly expanded clone sizes to be underestimated. Spiked-in Jurkat TCR RNA equal to a single cell's worth was reported to be detectable even within 1,100,000 naive CD8 T cells. When barcode sub-clustering was omitted, TCR diversity was inflated by chimeric consensus sequences, with chimeras reaching as high as 47%. Clones above 20 RNA copies held over 99% of molecules in CMV-specific effector cells but under 1% in naive cells. Spiked-in Jurkat TCR RNA (10 copies' worth), which is not part of the donor repertoire, was contained in the naive libraries. About 2.9 recovered TCR RNA copies per cell were obtained by modeling, versus approximately 10 by digital PCR, implying a capture efficiency of around 28%.

The CDR3 contains 12 residues, cysteine and phenylalanine counted. Just the 36-base CDR3 DNA is kept, in frame starting at base 1. Taken from the germline V gene (reference sequence), the CDR1 and CDR2 loops are SEHNR and FQNEAQ. V is reduced by 2 bases and J by 9 bases, leaving a spacing of 8 bases between them. To prepare the library, PCR was applied. The sequencer was an Illumina HiSeq 4000. Bulk TCR libraries were generated as previously described, with the TCR primers listed in Table S5 used. The Qiagen AllPrep DNA/RNA kit was used to purify total RNA. Before analysis, reads from multiple sequencing runs of one library were combined. The authors' analysis ran thus. Reads were retained only if the reads had an exact TCR constant sequence, and the retained reads were trimmed to 150 nt and grouped according to their 12-nt molecular barcodes. Reads in each barcode group were sub-clustered using a 15% Levenshtein threshold, and a quality-weighted consensus sequence was built for each RNA molecule. Non-functional sequences were filtered out, along with any lower-count sequence sitting one edit away from another sequence. On the basis of fitting two negative binomial distributions, barcode sub-clusters with fewer than 20% of the maximum read count were discarded. Clones were called with MiXCR by TCRdb after fastp trimmed the public reads at Q25, and only in-frame beta chains were retained. Every distinct CDR3 protein forms one entry, paired with its most common genes and DNA. TCRdb's processing, not the study's, gives the V and J calls here. A total of about 65,000 distinct CDR3 sequences appear in this sample, 18% of them only once. Clones ranked in the top ten supply under 2% of the sample.

Naive CD8 T cell libraries were made from approximately 22,000 to 940,000 sorted cells using 10%, 30% or 50% of purified RNA. On a BD FACSAria II, naive CD8 T cells were FACS-sorted as CD8+CD4-CCR7+CD45RA+ and collected into RLT Plus buffer. To test detection sensitivity, Jurkat RNA equal to approximately 10 TCR copies was added to samples of roughly 18,000-1,100,000 naive CD8 T cells. CD8 T cells were enriched using RosetteSep CD8+ T Cell Enrichment Cocktail and Ficoll-Paque, and the enriched cells then underwent ACK red cell lysis. This sequence uses TRBV7-9 and TRBJ2-1; TRBD2 is a possible D gene, resting on 5 matching bases. The sample taken for sequencing was naive CD8+ T cells from blood, with Jurkat cell RNA spiked in. According to the study, the label for this sample's cell subset or site signals: FACS-sorted CD8+CD4-CCR7+CD45RA+ naive T cells. The TCR sequence derives from a human donor in good health. Some libraries in this study had Jurkat cell RNA spiked in. The CDR3 reads as follows: CASSLSGSEQFF. The DNA sequence is as follows: TGTGCCAGCAGCTTATCGGGGAGTGAGCAGTTCTTC.